This TCR beta chain originates from a study of blood T cells in healthy people across ages. This clonotype was detected only a few times. Primed by a sample-barcoded 5' primer and a J-beta primer mix, a second PCR proceeded for 7 to 11 cycles. A single record per CDR3 protein comes from TCRdb applying MiXCR to the 5' RACE reads. The sample has approximately 1,100,000 distinct CDR3 sequences; 40% to 50% are singletons. The CDR3 consists of 14 residues. The ends lost 5 bases at V and 0 bases at J; junction bases unmatched: 6. Germline V gene sequence: CDR1 DFQATT, CDR2 SNEGSKA (reference sequence). The sequenced sample consisted of blood. This sequence was found in a woman in her sixties or seventies in good health. The gene calls are TRBV20-1 and TRBJ2-7; 8 nucleotides align to TRBD2. CDR3 nucleotides: TGCAGTGCTTCCAAAGCGGGAGCCTCCTACGAGCAGTACTTC. It translates to CSASKAGASYEQYF.